A selection of T cell receptor beta chains follows, all from one sample in a study of T cell responses to AZD1222 COVID-19 vaccine. Libraries were prepared by immunoSEQ multiplex PCR; TCRdb keeps only in-frame clonotypes and omits some of them. Of more than 70,000 clones listed, roughly 84% are singletons. Sequences were derived from peripheral blood, sampled on day 0 of AZD1222 vaccination. The receptor set was obtained from an adult in good health. CDR3s include the opening cysteine and the closing phenylalanine or tryptophan. The D gene is left open where the match is weak. Clone size appears in some rows only: once, few, many, or a class for an expanded clone.

d_gene	abundance	v_gene	j_gene	CDR3nt	CDR3aa
.	.	TRBV10-3	TRBJ2-5	TGTGCCATCAGTGGAGGGCGGGAGACCCAGTACTTC	CAISGGRETQYF
TRBD2	.	TRBV9	TRBJ2-5	TGTGCCAGCAGCTTTAGAATGGGGGGGTACCAAGAGACCCAGTACTTC	CASSFRMGGYQETQYF
.	.	TRBV4-3	TRBJ1-2	TGCGCCAGCAGCCAAGTCGGCAAGATTAACTATGGCTACACCTTC	CASSQVGKINYGYTF
.	once	TRBV30	TRBJ1-1	TGTGCCTGGAGTGTATCCCCAGGGGCGGCTTTCTTT	CAWSVSPGAAFF
.	.	TRBV5-5	TRBJ1-3	TGTGCCAGCAGCGACACTAGGGGTTACCGCTCTGGAAACACCATATATTTT	CASSDTRGYRSGNTIYF
.	.	TRBV6-1	TRBJ1-3	TGTGCCAGCAGTGAGTGGGGGCTAGCTACTGGAAACACCATATATTTT	CASSEWGLATGNTIYF
.	.	TRBV5-1	TRBJ1-1	TGCGCCAGCAGCGGTCTCCGGGGCACTGAAGCTTTCTTT	CASSGLRGTEAFF
.	.	TRBV6-2/TRBV6-3	TRBJ1-6	TGTGCCAGCAGTTACTCGAGGGGAACCTATAATTCACCCCTCCACTTT	CASSYSRGTYNSPLHF
.	.	TRBV7-6	TRBJ2-2	TGTGCCAGCACCTCAGGCAGGGGGAACACCGGGGAGCTGTTTTTT	CASTSGRGNTGELFF
.	once	TRBV19	TRBJ1-4	TGTGCCAGTAGTATTACCACTAATGAAAAACTGTTTTTT	CASSITTNEKLFF
.	.	TRBV5-4	TRBJ1-4	TGTGCCAGCAGCTTGGGTTCTTCCGGGGTGGAAAAACTGTTTTTT	CASSLGSSGVEKLFF